Listed here are 6 T cell receptor beta chains from one sample, sequenced in a study of blood T cells in healthy people across ages. For the second PCR, which ran for roughly 6 to 12 cycles, a sample-barcoded 5' primer and a J-beta primer mix were used. TCRdb recomputed calls from the 5' RACE reads with MiXCR, one row per CDR3 protein. The table records approximately 730,000 distinct CDR3 sequences, approximately 39% of them present only once. The source material was blood. The receptors shown here come from an older woman in good health.

Only a few counts were recorded for this clonotype. The J gene is TRBJ1-4, the V gene TRBV18; tentative D call: TRBD1 (5 bases). Per germline, CDR1 KGHSH and CDR2 LQKENI. V dropped 3 bases and J dropped 8 bases, with 16 bases sitting between them. The CDR3 totals 15 residues. CDR3 residues: CASSPVRGKREKLFF. DNA of the CDR3: TGTGCCAGCTCACCGGTAAGGGGCAAGAGAGAAAAACTGTTTTTT. Together with reference TRBV18 and TRBJ1-4, the CDR3 gives the full variable domain: NAGVMQNPRHLVRRRGQEARLRCSPMKGHSHVYWYRQLPEEGLKFMVYLQKENIIDESGMPKERFSAEFPKEGPSILRIQQVVRGDSAAYFCASSPVRGKREKLFFGSGTQLSVL.

The rearrangement uses TRBV9 and TRBJ2-2; 8 bases are shared with TRBD2. CDR3 length: 19 amino acids. V was pared by 1 base and J by 0 bases, with 11 bases of the junction left unmatched. Germline V gives CDR1 SGDLS, CDR2 YYNGEE. The CDR3 sequence is CASSVSLAGVSSNTGELFF. The DNA of the CDR3 is TGTGCCAGCAGCGTAAGTCTAGCGGGTGTTAGTTCGAACACCGGGGAGCTGTTTTTT. Looking up the rest from reference TRBV9 and TRBJ2-2 gives the full variable domain: DSGVTQTPKHLITATGQRVTLRCSPRSGDLSVYWYQQSLDQGLQFLIQYYNGEERAKGNILERFSAQQFPDLHSELNLSSLELGDSALYFCASSVSLAGVSSNTGELFFGEGSRLTVL.

This clonotype was seen many times. This chain joins TRBV4-1 and TRBJ2-1; a possible D gene is TRBD2 (5 bases). The germline CDR1 and CDR2 sequences are MGHRA and YSYEKL. The CDR3 contains 16 residues. The V end was cut by 3 bases, the J end by 7 bases, with 19 bases between. In DNA, the CDR3 is TGCGCCAGCAGCCATGGAGCGGCCTCGCCGGAGAATGAGCAGTTCTTC. Translation gives CASSHGAASPENEQFF.

The chain couples TRBV6-2 or TRBV6-3 to TRBJ2-5; tentatively, D is TRBD2 (5 bases). This CDR3 region has 13 residues. Germline loops: CDR1 MNHEY, CDR2 SVGEGT. The V end was cut by 8 bases, the J end by 3 bases, with 13 bases between. CDR3 sequence: CASRTTGKETQYF. The DNA for the CDR3 is TGTGCCAGCCGAACTACGGGGAAAGAGACCCAGTACTTC.

J is TRBJ2-4 and V is TRBV27; no definite D call. Judging by the DNA end, TRBJ2-7 fits better; the J call may be wrong. Germline V gene sequence: CDR1 MNHEY, CDR2 SMNVEV (reference sequence). CDR3 length equals 14 residues. CDR3 sequence reads: CASIRVGRWYEQYF. For the CDR3, the DNA is TGTGCCAGCATTCGGGTCGGCAGATGGTACGAGCAGTACTTC.

At least ten counts were recorded for this clonotype. This chain connects TRBV10-3 to TRBJ2-5, with D hard to call. CDR1 is ENHRY and CDR2 is SYGVKD in the germline V gene. The CDR3 has 11 amino acids. The V gene lost 5 bases and the J gene lost 0 bases, with 1 base spanning the gap. This chain's CDR3 is CAISYQETQYF. The CDR3 bases are TGTGCCATCAGTTACCAAGAGACCCAGTACTTC.